The 10 T cell receptor beta chains below all came from one sample that was sequenced in a study of blood T cells in healthy people across ages. The second PCR ran about 6 to 11 cycles with a sample-barcoded 5' primer and J-beta primers. Each CDR3 protein gets one entry after TCRdb re-called the 5' RACE reads with MiXCR. The sample records about 830,000 distinct CDR3 sequences, more than 45% being singletons. Sequenced: blood. Every receptor here comes from a man younger than 45 in good health.

The chain joins TRBV15 to TRBJ1-4; no reliable D call. This CDR3 has 14 amino acids. The germline V gene encodes CDR1 LNHNV and CDR2 YYDKDF (reference sequence). Trimming took 0 bases from V and 4 from J, leaving 6 bases between them. Here the CDR3 DNA reads TGTGCCACCAGCAGAGATGTGGGTAATGAAAAACTGTTTTTT. It encodes CATSRDVGNEKLFF. Complete variable domain (other parts from reference TRBV15 and TRBJ1-4): DAMVIQNPRYQVTQFGKPVTLSCSQTLNHNVMYWYQQKSSQAPKLLFHYYDKDFNNEADTPDNFQSRRPNTSFCFLDIRSPGLGDTAMYLCATSRDVGNEKLFFGSGTQLSVL.

The chain is built from TRBV9 and TRBJ1-6; TRBD1 matches at 9 bases. Germline trimming cut 2 bases from V and 7 bases from J; bases unmatched to any gene: 4. CDR3 size: 15 residues. CDR1 and CDR2 from the germline V gene are SGDLS and YYNGEE. CDR3 residues: CASSVRDRANSPLHF. In nucleotides, the CDR3 is TGTGCCAGCAGCGTCCGGGACAGGGCCAATTCACCCCTCCACTTT.

This chain links TRBV20-1 with TRBJ1-2; unclear D gene. CDR1 is DFQATT and CDR2 is SNEGSKA in the germline V gene (reference sequence). The V and J ends lost 6 bases and 8 bases respectively, with 7 bases between them. This CDR3 is 9 amino acids long. CDR3 DNA: TGCAGTGCCACGGGGGGCTACACCTTC. Translated, it gives CSATGGYTF.

This clonotype occurred a few times. This chain links TRBV9 with TRBJ2-1, with D perhaps matching TRBD1 (6 bases). The germline CDR1 and CDR2 sequences are SGDLS and YYNGEE. Trimming removed 0 bases at V and 4 bases at J, with 20 bases between. CDR3 size: 18 residues. The DNA of the CDR3 is TGTGCCAGCAGCGTAGTCCCAACAGGGAAACCTAATTACAATGAGCAGTTCTTC. Its translation is CASSVVPTGKPNYNEQFF.

The chain combines TRBV12-3 or TRBV12-4 with TRBJ2-3, with TRBD2 matching over 8 bases. V lost 6 bases and J lost 2; bases outside the gene matches: 7. This CDR3 has 15 amino acids. CDR3 bases: TGTGCCAGCAGAAGCCGGACTAGCAACACAGATACGCAGTATTTT. Amino acid sequence: CASRSRTSNTDTQYF.

The V gene is TRBV13, the J gene TRBJ2-1, with a weak D call TRBD2 (5 bases). The CDR3 consists of 16 residues. V dropped 0 bases and J dropped 2 bases, with 11 bases sitting between them. The germline gives CDR1 PRHDT, CDR2 FYEKMQ (reference sequence). CDR3 region: CASSLGRSGAYNEQFF. The CDR3 DNA reads as TGTGCCAGCAGCTTAGGCCGAAGCGGTGCCTACAATGAGCAGTTCTTC. Together with reference TRBV13 and TRBJ2-1, the CDR3 gives the full variable domain: AAGVIQSPRHLIKEKRETATLKCYPIPRHDTVYWYQQGPGQDPQFLISFYEKMQSDKGSIPDRFSAQQFSDYHSELNMSSLELGDSALYFCASSLGRSGAYNEQFFGPGTRLTVL.

This clonotype was counted a few times. This chain joins TRBV12-5 and TRBJ2-7; 7 nucleotides agree with TRBD1. The CDR3 consists of 12 residues. J was trimmed by 9 bases and V by 2 bases; bases with no gene match: 4. Germline V CDR1 and CDR2: LGHNT, FRNRAP. The CDR3 loop reads CASGLFRQGQYF. In DNA, the CDR3 is TGTGCTAGTGGTTTGTTCCGACAGGGGCAGTACTTC. Supplemented by reference TRBV12-5 and TRBJ2-7, the full variable domain reads DARVTQTPRHKVTEMGQEVTMRCQPILGHNTVFWYRQTMMQGLELLAYFRNRAPLDDSGMPKDRFSAEMPDATLATLKIQPSEPRDSAVYFCASGLFRQGQYFGPGTRLTVT.

The chain is built from TRBV4-2 and TRBJ1-2; D possibly corresponds to TRBD1 (5 bases). The CDR3 length is 15 residues. Germline CDR1 LGHNA, CDR2 YNFKEQ. V was trimmed by 0 bases and J by 8 bases, leaving 16 bases between them. The DNA for the CDR3 is TGTGCCAGCAGCCAAGAATGCGGGGGAAGGAACGGCTACACCTTC. This codes for CASSQECGGRNGYTF.

This chain connects TRBV27 to TRBJ2-1; no definite D call. Near its end, the DNA agrees better with TRBJ2-7, so the J call may be wrong. Per the germline V gene, CDR1 is MNHEY and CDR2 is SMNVEV (reference sequence). The CDR3 spans 14 residues. The CDR3 sequence is CASNPQPGYNEQYF. The DNA for the CDR3 is TGTGCCAGCAACCCCCAGCCTGGCTACAATGAGCAGTACTTC.

The chain joins TRBV6-6 to TRBJ1-2; the match to TRBD1 covers 10 bases. The length of the CDR3 is 13 residues. The V and J ends lost 7 bases and 6 bases, in that order; junction bases with no gene match: 5. Germline CDR1 MNHNY, CDR2 SVGAGI (reference sequence). Here the CDR3 DNA reads TGTGCCAGCAAACCGACAGGGGGCGATGGCTACACCTTC. Translated, it gives CASKPTGGDGYTF.